This T cell receptor (beta chain) was retrieved from a study of tumor and adjacent non-tumor tissue in lung cancer. No cell sorting was done before RNA was extracted from the tissue. This non-tumor lung sample came from over 3 cm beyond the tumor edge. Trimming cost V 4 bases and J 2 bases; bases outside gene matches: 5. CDR1 is DFQATT and CDR2 is SNEGSKA in the germline V gene (reference sequence). CDR3 length: 14 residues. About this clonotype: With a much larger clone just one base away, this may be a read error.

TCRbeta libraries were built with three rounds of nested PCR, modified from ARM-PCR. TCRdb itself ran the multiplex PCR reads through MiXCR, one entry per CDR3 protein. In the table there are some 80,000 distinct CDR3 sequences, roughly 80% of which are singletons. The sequence came from a man aged 55 to 70 with non-small cell lung cancer. Sequencing was performed on distant non-tumor lung tissue. This rearrangement joins TRBV20-1 to TRBJ2-3, with TRBD2 identical over 8 bases. The CDR3 here is CSAKRTSYTDTQYF. CDR3 in DNA: TGCAGTGCTAAGCGGACTAGCTACACAGATACGCAGTATTTT.